The following is a TCR beta chain sequence with its context. Its antigen remains unknown. Isolated RNA was reverse transcribed in full, so expressed TCRB transcripts were sequenced. The method was immunoSEQ multiplex PCR; TCRdb's version includes in-frame clones alone and lacks a portion of them. The data hold about 330,000 clones, with approximately 11% observed a single time. These data are taken from a study of beta chain features in type 1 diabetes. Study-level results: Naive, central memory and regulatory TCRB repertoires appeared more similar among patients than healthy donors. Patients with type 1 diabetes carried fewer insertions and had more deletions at their VDJ junctions.

Trimming removed 4 bases from V and 3 bases from J; junction bases left unmatched: 3. Looked up from germline, CDR1 is SGHRS and CDR2 is YFSETQ. The CDR3 runs 16 residues. Using CD45RO/CCR7/CD25/CD127/CD95/CD27, CD4+ naive, central memory, regulatory and stem cell-like memory cells were sorted. This sequence originates from a woman younger than 45 in good health. Sequenced sample: naive CD4+ T cells from blood. The chain couples TRBV5-1 to TRBJ2-1, with 14 bases matching TRBD2. The CDR3 here is CASSPGTSGGYNEQFF. The CDR3 coding sequence is TGCGCCAGCAGCCCCGGGACTAGCGGGGGCTACAATGAGCAGTTCTTC.